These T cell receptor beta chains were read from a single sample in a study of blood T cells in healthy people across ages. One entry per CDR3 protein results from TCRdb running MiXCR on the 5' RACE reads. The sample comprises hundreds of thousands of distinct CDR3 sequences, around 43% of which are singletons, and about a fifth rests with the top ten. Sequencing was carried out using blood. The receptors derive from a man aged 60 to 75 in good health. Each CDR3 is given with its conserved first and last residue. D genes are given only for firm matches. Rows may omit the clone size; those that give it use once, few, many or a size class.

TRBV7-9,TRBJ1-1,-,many,CASSLARVNTEAFF,TGTGCCAGCAGCTTAGCGAGGGTGAACACTGAAGCTTTCTTT
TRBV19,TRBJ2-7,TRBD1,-,CASSSSLGQLSSSPYEQYF,TGTGCCAGTAGTTCCTCCCTGGGACAGCTATCTTCCTCCCCCTACGAGCAGTACTTC
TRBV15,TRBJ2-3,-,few,CATSRDRGSADTQYF,TGTGCCACCAGCAGAGATAGGGGAAGTGCAGATACGCAGTATTTT
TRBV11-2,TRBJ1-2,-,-,CASSSNGVGYGYTF,TGTGCCAGCAGCTCGAACGGGGTGGGCTATGGCTACACCTTC
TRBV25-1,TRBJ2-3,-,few,CASSIFGDTQYF,TGTGCCAGCAGCATTTTCGGGGATACGCAGTATTTT
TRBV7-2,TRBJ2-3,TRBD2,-,CASSFRPRTSGGGRDTQYF,TGTGCCAGCAGCTTCCGCCCCAGGACTAGCGGGGGGGGCCGGGATACGCAGTATTTT
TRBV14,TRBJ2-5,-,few,CASSQFQGRQETQYF,TGTGCCAGCAGCCAATTTCAGGGGCGACAAGAGACCCAGTACTTC
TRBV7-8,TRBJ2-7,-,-,CASSPRADPYEQYF,TGTGCCAGCAGCCCGAGGGCAGACCCCTACGAGCAGTACTTC
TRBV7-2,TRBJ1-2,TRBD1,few,CASSLTGDNYGYTF,TGTGCCAGCAGCTTGACAGGGGATAACTATGGCTACACCTTC
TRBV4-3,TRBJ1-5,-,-,CASSQEHANQPQHF,TGCGCCAGCAGCCAAGAACACGCCAATCAGCCCCAGCATTTT
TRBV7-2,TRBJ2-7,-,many,CASSLGGSKNYEQYF,TGTGCCAGCAGCTTAGGCGGCAGCAAGAACTACGAGCAGTACTTC
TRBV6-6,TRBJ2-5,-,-,CVSSYGTARGNEQYF,TGTGTCAGCAGTTACGGAACAGCCCGAGGAAATGAGCAGTACTTC
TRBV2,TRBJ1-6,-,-,CASSVAGNNSPLHF,TGTGCCAGCAGTGTGGCCGGGAATAATTCACCCCTCCACTTT
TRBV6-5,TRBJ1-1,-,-,CAAHGSGLTEAFF,TGTGCCGCTCACGGGTCAGGGCTCACTGAAGCTTTCTTT
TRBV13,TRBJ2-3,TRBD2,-,CASSELTSGGHGTQYF,TGTGCCAGCAGCGAATTGACTAGCGGGGGACACGGTACGCAGTATTTT
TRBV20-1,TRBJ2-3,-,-,CSARVSHTDTQYF,TGCAGTGCTAGAGTCTCCCACACAGATACGCAGTATTTT
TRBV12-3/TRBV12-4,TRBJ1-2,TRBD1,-,CASNSWDRGSYGYTF,TGTGCCAGCAATTCTTGGGACAGGGGGAGCTATGGCTACACCTTC
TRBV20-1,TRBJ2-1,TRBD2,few,CSARSRLAGYNEQFF,TGCAGTGCTAGATCGCGACTAGCGGGGTACAATGAGCAGTTCTTC
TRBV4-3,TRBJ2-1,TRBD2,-,CASSQAQTSASNEQFF,TGCGCCAGCAGCCAAGCCCAGACTAGCGCCAGCAATGAGCAGTTCTTC
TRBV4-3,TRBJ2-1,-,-,CASSQARAYNEQFF,TGCGCCAGCAGCCAAGCCCGCGCCTACAATGAGCAGTTCTTC
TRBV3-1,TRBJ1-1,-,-,CASAGPGNTEAFF,TGTGCCAGCGCAGGGCCGGGTAACACTGAAGCTTTCTTT
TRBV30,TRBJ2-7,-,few,CAWNGPGYEQYF,TGTGCCTGGAACGGACCGGGCTACGAGCAGTACTTC
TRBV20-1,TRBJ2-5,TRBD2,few,CSVVGTTYNEQYF,TGCAGTGTCGTCGGGACTACTTACAATGAGCAGTACTTC
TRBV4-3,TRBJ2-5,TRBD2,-,CASSQGTSGGNENEQYF,TGCGCCAGCAGCCAGGGTACTAGCGGGGGCAACGAGAATGAGCAGTACTTC
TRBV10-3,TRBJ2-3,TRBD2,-,CAISGTSGASTDTQYF,TGTGCCATCAGCGGGACTAGCGGGGCTAGCACAGATACGCAGTATTTT
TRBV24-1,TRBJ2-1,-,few,CATSDEGNNEQFF,TGTGCCACCAGTGATGAGGGAAACAATGAGCAGTTCTTC
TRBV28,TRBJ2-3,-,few,CASSPSGVDTQYF,TGTGCCAGCAGTCCCTCAGGGGTAGATACGCAGTATTTT
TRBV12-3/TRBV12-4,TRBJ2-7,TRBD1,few,CASSLGDRVSEQYF,TGTGCCAGCAGTTTAGGGGACAGGGTATCCGAGCAGTACTTC
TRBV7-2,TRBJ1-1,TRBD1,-,CASSLRDRGNTEAFF,TGTGCCAGCAGCCTAAGGGACAGGGGGAACACTGAAGCTTTCTTT
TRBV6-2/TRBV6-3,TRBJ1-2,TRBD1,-,CASSSTSGTGKNGYTF,TGTGCCAGCAGTTCTACCTCCGGGACAGGCAAGAACGGCTACACCTTC
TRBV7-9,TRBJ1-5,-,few,CASSSIGQPQHF,TGTGCCAGCAGCTCAATAGGTCAGCCCCAGCATTTT
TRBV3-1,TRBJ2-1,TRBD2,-,CASSQAGGPSEQFF,TGTGCCAGCAGCCAAGCGGGGGGGCCAAGTGAGCAGTTCTTC
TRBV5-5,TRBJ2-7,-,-,CASSLVWSLSSYEQYF,TGTGCCAGCAGCTTGGTTTGGTCGTTGAGCTCCTACGAGCAGTACTTC
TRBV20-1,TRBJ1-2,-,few,CSAPIRAGVLNYGYTF,TGCAGTGCTCCTATAAGAGCCGGGGTCCTTAACTATGGCTACACCTTC
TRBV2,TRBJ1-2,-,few,CASSKMGRDDGYTF,TGTGCCAGCAGTAAAATGGGACGGGACGATGGCTACACCTTC
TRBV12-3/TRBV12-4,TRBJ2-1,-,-,CASSFKSSYDEQFF,TGTGCCAGCAGTTTTAAAAGCTCCTACGATGAGCAGTTCTTC
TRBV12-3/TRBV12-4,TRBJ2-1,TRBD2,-,CATLEGLSYNEQFF,TGTGCCACTTTAGAGGGACTATCCTACAATGAGCAGTTCTTC
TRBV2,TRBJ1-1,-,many,CASSDGGPLNTEAFF,TGTGCCAGCAGTGACGGGGGACCGTTGAACACTGAAGCTTTCTTT
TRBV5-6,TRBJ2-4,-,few,CASSLLQGSAKNIQYF,TGTGCCAGCAGCTTGCTTCAGGGCAGTGCCAAAAACATTCAGTACTTC
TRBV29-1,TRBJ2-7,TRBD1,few,CSAAGQGALYEQYF,TGCAGCGCCGCCGGACAGGGGGCTCTCTACGAGCAGTACTTC
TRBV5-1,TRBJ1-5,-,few,CASSRWGDQPQHF,TGCGCCAGCAGCAGGTGGGGGGATCAGCCCCAGCATTTT
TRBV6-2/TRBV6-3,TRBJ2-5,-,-,CASSYSSTQETQYF,TGTGCCAGCAGTTACTCTTCGACCCAAGAGACCCAGTACTTC
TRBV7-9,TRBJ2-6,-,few,CASSLPSWRGDTGANVLTF,TGTGCCAGCAGCTTACCTTCGTGGAGGGGAGATACTGGGGCCAACGTCCTGACTTTC
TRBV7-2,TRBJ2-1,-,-,CASSLALPAYNEQFF,TGTGCCAGCAGCTTAGCGCTGCCAGCCTACAATGAGCAGTTCTTC
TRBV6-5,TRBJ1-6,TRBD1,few,CASSYRTGPMTPLHF,TGTGCCAGCAGTTACAGGACAGGGCCCATGACACCCCTCCACTTT
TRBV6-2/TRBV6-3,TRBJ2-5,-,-,CASSYKVKTQYF,TGTGCCAGCAGTTACAAGGTTAAGACCCAGTACTTC
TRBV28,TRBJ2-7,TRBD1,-,CASTQGGTGVYEQYF,TGTGCCAGCACCCAAGGCGGGACAGGGGTCTACGAGCAGTACTTC
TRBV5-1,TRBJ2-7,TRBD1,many,CASSPGQNSYEQYF,TGCGCCAGCAGCCCGGGACAGAACTCCTACGAGCAGTACTTC
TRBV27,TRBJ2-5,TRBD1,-,CASSLWDPPDRELQETQYF,TGTGCCAGCAGTTTATGGGACCCACCTGACAGGGAATTGCAAGAGACCCAGTACTTC
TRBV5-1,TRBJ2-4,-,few,CASSPLQGPIQYF,TGCGCCAGCAGCCCCCTACAGGGACCCATTCAGTACTTC
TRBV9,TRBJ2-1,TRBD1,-,CASSLNLGGLGQGAYEQFF,TGTGCCAGCAGCCTCAATTTAGGGGGGTTAGGACAGGGGGCTTATGAGCAGTTCTTC
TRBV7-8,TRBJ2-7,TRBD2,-,CASSFPSGGRSYNEQYF,TGTGCCAGCAGCTTCCCTAGCGGGGGGCGCTCCTACAATGAGCAGTACTTC
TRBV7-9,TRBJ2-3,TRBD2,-,CASSPRERLAGGGGWPQYF,TGTGCCAGCAGCCCCCGGGAGAGACTAGCGGGGGGCGGTGGTTGGCCACAGTATTTT
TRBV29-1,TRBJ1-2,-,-,CSVEDRGTNYGYTF,TGCAGCGTTGAAGATCGGGGGACAAACTATGGCTACACCTTC
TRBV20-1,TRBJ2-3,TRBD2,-,CSALGLAGLTDTQYF,TGCAGTGCTTTGGGACTAGCGGGGCTCACAGATACGCAGTATTTT
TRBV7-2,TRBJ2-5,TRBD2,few,CASRLATSGVSETQYF,TGTGCCAGCAGGCTAGCCACTAGCGGGGTTTCAGAGACCCAGTACTTC
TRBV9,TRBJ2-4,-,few,CASSVGPGVKNIQYF,TGTGCCAGCAGCGTAGGTCCCGGGGTTAAAAACATTCAGTACTTC